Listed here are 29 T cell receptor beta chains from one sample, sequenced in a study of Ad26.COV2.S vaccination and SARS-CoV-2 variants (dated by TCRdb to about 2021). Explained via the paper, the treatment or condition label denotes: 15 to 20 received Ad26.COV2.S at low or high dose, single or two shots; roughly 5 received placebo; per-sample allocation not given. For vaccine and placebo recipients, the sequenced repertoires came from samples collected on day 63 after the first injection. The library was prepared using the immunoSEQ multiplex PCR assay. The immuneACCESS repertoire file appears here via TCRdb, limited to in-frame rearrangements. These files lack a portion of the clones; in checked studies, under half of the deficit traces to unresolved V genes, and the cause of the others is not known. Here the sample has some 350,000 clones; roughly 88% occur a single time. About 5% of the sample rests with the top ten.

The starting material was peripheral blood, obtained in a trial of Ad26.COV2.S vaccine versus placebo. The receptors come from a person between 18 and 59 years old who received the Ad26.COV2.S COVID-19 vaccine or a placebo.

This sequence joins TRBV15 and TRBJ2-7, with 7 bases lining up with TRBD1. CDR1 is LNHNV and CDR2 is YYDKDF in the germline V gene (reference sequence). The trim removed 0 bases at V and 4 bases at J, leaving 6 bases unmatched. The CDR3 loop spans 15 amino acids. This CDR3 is CATSRDRQGEYEQYV. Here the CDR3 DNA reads TGTGCCACCAGCAGAGATAGACAGGGAGAGTACGAGCAGTACGTC.

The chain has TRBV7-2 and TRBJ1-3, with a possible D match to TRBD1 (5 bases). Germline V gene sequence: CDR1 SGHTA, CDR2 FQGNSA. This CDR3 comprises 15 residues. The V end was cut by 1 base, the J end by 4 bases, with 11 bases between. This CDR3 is CASSLEGASGNTIYF. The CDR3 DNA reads TGTGCCAGCAGCTTAGAAGGGGCGTCCGGAAACACCATATATTTT.

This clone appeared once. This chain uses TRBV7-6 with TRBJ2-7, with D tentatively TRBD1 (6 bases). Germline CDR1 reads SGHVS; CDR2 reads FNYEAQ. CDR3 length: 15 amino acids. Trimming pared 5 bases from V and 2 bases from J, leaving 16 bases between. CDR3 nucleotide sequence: TGTGCCAGCAGCCCCGGGACGACAGGCGCCTACGAGCAGTACTTC. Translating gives CASSPGTTGAYEQYF.

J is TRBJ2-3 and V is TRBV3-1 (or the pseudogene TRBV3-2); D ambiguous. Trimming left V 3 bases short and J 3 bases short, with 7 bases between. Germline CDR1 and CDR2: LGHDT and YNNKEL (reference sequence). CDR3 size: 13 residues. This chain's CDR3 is CASSHHVTDTQYF. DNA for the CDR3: TGTGCCAGCAGCCATCACGTTACAGATACGCAGTATTTT.

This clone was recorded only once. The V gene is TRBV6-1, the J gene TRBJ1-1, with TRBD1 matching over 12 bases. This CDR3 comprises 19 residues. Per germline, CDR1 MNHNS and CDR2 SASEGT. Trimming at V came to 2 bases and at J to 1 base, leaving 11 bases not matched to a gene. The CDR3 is CASSEKRDRGLRGNTEAFF. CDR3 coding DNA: TGTGCCAGCAGTGAAAAGAGGGACAGGGGGCTACGTGGGAACACTGAAGCTTTCTTT.

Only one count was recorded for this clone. This CDR3 reads CASSLGRVLLLSSYEQYF. As DNA, the CDR3 is TGTGCCAGCAGCTTAGGCCGGGTTTTACTCTTAAGCTCCTACGAGCAGTACTTC. The rearrangement joins TRBV7-8 to TRBJ2-7; D not certain. V dropped 1 base and J dropped 0 bases, with 19 bases sitting between them. Germline-derived CDR1 and CDR2 are SGHVS and FQNEAQ. This CDR3 contains 18 residues.

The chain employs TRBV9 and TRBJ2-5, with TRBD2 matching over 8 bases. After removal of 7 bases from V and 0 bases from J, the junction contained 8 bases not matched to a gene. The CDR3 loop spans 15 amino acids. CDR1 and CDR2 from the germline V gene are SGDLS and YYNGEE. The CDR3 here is CASSEVAGHQETQYF. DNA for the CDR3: TGTGCCAGCTCCGAGGTAGCGGGACACCAAGAGACCCAGTACTTC.

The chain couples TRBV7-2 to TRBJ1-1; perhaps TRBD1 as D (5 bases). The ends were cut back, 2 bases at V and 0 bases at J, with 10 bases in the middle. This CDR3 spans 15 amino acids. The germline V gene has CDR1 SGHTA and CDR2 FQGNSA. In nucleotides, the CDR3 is TGTGCCAGCAGCTTAAGTGTCAGGGTGAACACTGAAGCTTTCTTT. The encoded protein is CASSLSVRVNTEAFF.

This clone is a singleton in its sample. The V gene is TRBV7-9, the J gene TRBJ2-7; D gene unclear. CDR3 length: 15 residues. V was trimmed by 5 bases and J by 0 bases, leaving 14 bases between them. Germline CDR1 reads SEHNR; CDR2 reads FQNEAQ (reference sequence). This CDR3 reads CASSPALLSSYEQYF. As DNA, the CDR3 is TGTGCCAGCAGCCCGGCGCTCCTCAGCTCCTACGAGCAGTACTTC. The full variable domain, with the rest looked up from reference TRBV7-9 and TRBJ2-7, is DTGVSQNPRHKITKRGQNVTFRCDPISEHNRLYWYRQTLGQGPEFLTYFQNEAQLEKSRLLSDRFSAERPKGSFSTLEIQRTEQGDSAMYLCASSPALLSSYEQYFGPGTRLTVT.

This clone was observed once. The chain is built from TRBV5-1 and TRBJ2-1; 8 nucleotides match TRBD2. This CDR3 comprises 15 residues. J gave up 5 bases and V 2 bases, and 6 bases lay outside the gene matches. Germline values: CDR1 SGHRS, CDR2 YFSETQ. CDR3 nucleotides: TGCGCCAGCAGCTTTAGACTAGCGCCTGACAATGAGCAGTTCTTC. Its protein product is CASSFRLAPDNEQFF.

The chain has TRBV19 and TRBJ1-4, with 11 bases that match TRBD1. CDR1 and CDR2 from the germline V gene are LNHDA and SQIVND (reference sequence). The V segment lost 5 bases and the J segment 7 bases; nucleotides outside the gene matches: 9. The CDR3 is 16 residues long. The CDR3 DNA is TGTGCCAGTAGTTTACTACGGACAGGGGGCGGTGAAAAACTGTTTTTT. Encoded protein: CASSLLRTGGGEKLFF.

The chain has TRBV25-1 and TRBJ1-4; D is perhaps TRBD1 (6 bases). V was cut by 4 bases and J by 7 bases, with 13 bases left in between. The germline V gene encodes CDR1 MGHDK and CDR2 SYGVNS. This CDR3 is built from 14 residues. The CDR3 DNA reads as TGTGCCAGCAGTGCCCGGGCAGGGGCTGAAAAACTGTTTTTT. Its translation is CASSARAGAEKLFF.

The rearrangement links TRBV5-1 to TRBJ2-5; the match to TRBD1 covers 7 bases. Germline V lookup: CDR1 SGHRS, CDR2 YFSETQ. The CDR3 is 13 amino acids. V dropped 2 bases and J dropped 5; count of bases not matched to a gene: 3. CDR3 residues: CASSLRGLETQYF. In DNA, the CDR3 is TGCGCCAGCAGCTTAAGGGGGCTTGAGACCCAGTACTTC.

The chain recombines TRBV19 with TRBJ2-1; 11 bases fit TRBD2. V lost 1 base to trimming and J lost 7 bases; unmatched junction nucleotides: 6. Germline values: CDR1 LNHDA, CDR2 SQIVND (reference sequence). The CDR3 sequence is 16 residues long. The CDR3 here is CASSIGSGGAWNEQFF. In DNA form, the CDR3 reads TGTGCCAGTAGTATAGGTAGCGGGGGGGCCTGGAATGAGCAGTTCTTC. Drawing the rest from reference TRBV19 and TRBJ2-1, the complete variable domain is DGGITQSPKYLFRKEGQNVTLSCEQNLNHDAMYWYRQDPGQGLRLIYYSQIVNDFQKGDIAEGYSVSREKKESFPLTVTSAQKNPTAFYLCASSIGSGGAWNEQFFGPGTRLTVL.

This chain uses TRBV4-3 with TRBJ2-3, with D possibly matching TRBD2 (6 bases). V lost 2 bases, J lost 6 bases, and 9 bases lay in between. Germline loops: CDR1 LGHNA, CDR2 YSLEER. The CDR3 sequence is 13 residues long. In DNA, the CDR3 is TGCGCCAGCAGCCAAACTCGGGGGGATACGCAGTATTTT. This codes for CASSQTRGDTQYF.

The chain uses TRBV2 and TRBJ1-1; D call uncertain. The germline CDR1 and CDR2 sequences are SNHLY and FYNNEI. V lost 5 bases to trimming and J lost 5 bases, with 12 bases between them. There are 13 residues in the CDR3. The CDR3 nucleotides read TGTGCCAGCAGTCAAGTCGAACAGACTGAAGCTTTCTTT. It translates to CASSQVEQTEAFF.

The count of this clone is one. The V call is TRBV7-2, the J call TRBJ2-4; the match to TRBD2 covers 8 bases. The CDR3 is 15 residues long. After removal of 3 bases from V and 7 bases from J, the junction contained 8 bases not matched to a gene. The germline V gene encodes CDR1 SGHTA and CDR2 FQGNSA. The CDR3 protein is CASSFVAGGGNIQYF. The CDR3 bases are TGTGCCAGCAGCTTTGTGGCGGGGGGAGGGAACATTCAGTACTTC.

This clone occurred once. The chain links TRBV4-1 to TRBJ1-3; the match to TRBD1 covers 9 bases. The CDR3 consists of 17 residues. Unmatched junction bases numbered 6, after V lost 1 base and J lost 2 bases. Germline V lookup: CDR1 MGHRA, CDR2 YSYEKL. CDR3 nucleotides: TGCGCCAGCAGCCAAGTATATAACAGGGGGCCTGGAAACACCATATATTTT. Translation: CASSQVYNRGPGNTIYF.

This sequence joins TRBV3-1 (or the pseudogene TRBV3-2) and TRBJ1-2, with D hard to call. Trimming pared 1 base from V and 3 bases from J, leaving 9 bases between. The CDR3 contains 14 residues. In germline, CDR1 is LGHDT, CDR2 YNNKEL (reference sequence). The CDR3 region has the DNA TGTGCCAGCAGCCAAGCCATCTCGCACTATGGCTACACCTTC. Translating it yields CASSQAISHYGYTF.

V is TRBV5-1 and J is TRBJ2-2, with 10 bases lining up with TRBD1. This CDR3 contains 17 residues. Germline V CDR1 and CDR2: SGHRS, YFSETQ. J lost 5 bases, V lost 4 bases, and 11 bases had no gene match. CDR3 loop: CASSRQTGGGRTGELFF. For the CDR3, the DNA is TGCGCCAGCAGCCGACAGACAGGGGGCGGACGAACCGGGGAGCTGTTTTTT.

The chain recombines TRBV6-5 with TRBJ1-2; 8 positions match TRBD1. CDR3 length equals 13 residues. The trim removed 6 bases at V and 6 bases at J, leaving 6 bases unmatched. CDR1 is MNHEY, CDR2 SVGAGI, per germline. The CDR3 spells CASRRTTGDGYTF. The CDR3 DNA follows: TGTGCCAGCAGAAGAACGACAGGGGATGGCTACACCTTC.

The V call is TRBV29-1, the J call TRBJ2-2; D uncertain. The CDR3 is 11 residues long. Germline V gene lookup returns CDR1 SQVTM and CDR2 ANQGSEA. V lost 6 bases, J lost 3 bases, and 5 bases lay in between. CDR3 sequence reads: CSVSDTGELFF. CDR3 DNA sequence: TGCAGCGTATCGGACACCGGGGAGCTGTTTTTT.

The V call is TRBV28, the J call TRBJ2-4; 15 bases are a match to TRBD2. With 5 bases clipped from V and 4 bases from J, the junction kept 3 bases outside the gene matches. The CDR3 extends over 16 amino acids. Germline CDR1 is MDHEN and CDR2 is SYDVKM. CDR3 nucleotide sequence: TGTGCCAGCAGTCCCGGGACTAGCGGGGGGAAAAACATTCAGTACTTC. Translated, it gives CASSPGTSGGKNIQYF.

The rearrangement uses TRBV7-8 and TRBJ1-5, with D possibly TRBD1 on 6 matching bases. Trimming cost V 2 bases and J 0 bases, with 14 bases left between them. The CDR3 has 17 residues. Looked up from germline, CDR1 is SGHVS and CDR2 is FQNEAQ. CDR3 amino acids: CASSLPQGRYSNQPQHF. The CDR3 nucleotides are TGTGCCAGCAGCTTACCTCAGGGGCGATATAGCAATCAGCCCCAGCATTTT.

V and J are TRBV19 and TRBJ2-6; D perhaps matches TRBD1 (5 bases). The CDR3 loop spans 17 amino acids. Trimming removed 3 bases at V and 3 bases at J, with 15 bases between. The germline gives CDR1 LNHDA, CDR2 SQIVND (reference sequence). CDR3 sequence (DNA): TGTGCCAGTAGTATCCCCACAGGTACAGGTGGGGCCAACGTCCTGACTTTC. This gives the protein CASSIPTGTGGANVLTF.

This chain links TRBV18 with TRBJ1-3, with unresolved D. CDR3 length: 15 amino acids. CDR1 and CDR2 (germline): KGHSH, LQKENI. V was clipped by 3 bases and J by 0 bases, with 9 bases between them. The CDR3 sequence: CASSPGEGSGNTIYF. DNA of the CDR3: TGTGCCAGCTCACCCGGGGAAGGCTCTGGAAACACCATATATTTT.

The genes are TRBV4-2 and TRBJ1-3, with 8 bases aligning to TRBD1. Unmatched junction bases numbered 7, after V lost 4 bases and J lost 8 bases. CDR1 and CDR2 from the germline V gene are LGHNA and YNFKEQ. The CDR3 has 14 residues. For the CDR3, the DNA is TGTGCCAGCAGCCGGGGACAGGCCGGAGACACCATATATTTT. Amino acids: CASSRGQAGDTIYF.

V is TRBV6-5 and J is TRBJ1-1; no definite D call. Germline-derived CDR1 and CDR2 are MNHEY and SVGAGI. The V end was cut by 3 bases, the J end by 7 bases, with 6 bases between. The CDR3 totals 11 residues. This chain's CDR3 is CASSYLFEAFF. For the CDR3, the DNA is TGTGCCAGCAGTTATCTATTTGAAGCTTTCTTT.

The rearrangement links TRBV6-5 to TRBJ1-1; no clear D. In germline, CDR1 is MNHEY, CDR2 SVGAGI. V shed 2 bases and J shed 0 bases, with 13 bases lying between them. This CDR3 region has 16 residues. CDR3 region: CASSYRRPFMNTEAFF. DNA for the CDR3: TGTGCCAGCAGTTACAGGAGACCTTTCATGAACACTGAAGCTTTCTTT.